The following is a T cell receptor (beta chain) sequence with its context. This clonotype was seen repeatedly, ten times or more. The antigen this receptor binds is unknown. No base qualities exist here, and no much larger clone lies one base off it. Library creation used RACE. The reads were generated on a NextSeq 500. During library preparation, unique molecular identifiers were attached to individual cDNA molecules so that TCRs could be counted quantitatively and reproducibly. For every blood RNA sample, sequencing covered both the TCR alpha and TCR beta chains. In the original analysis: A median of approximately 96,000 TCRs per sample was observed, with a range of 23,224 to 690,600. The Decombinator software suite was used to annotate the V, J and CDR3 of the TCR reads. Every sample was subsampled to the same number of TCRs (28,000) for the PS versus PT1 abundance plots. TCRs were defined as expanded if absent before sensitization and observed at least eight times at the 2-week time point. Starting from the raw public reads, TCRdb applied fastp trimming at Q25, assembled clones with MiXCR and retained in-frame beta chains. Rows matching on CDR3 protein sequence are summarized as one entry with the most common DNA and genes. Clone size and V and J calls follow TCRdb, not the original study. This sample holds roughly 89,000 distinct CDR3 sequences; about a tenth were observed only once. Clones ranked in the top ten supply approximately 1% of the sample.

The data belong to a study of human T cells and chemical hapten exposure (dated by TCRdb to the early 2020s). At the level of the whole study: For sensitization, 2% DPC in acetone was applied to a roughly 2 cm by roughly 2 cm area of upper inner arm skin. The libraries were sequenced as a pool, and the TCR yield per sample differed mostly because of small variations in library volumes within the pool. Blood for TCR sequencing was provided by twenty-nine alopecia patients at one to four time points (pre-sensitization, 2, 6 and 24 weeks). Blood samples were taken from patients before sensitization (week 0) and at 2, 6 and about 24 weeks after DPC sensitization. In alopecia patients, the study followed how the peripheral blood TCR repertoire changed in vivo over primary and secondary sensitization to diphenylcyclopropenone (DPC), a hapten. Alopecia areata with under or over 50% scalp involvement, alopecia totalis and alopecia universalis were represented in the patient cohort, which was mostly female. Patch testing was done on the upper back using Finn chambers containing 0.01% DPC, and results were scored after 6 days according to International Contact Dermatitis Research Group standards. Throughout the study period of about 22 weeks, patients also received therapeutic DPC doses to the scalp every week.

Including cysteine and phenylalanine, the CDR3 has 15 amino acids. Only the CDR3 region is kept as DNA, spanning 45 bases read in frame from base 1. Unmatched junction bases come to 0, with V trimmed by 0 bases and J by 1 base. According to the germline V gene, CDR1 reads SGDLS and CDR2 reads YYNGEE. Sample time point, as interpreted from the label and publication: patch test 3, about 24 weeks after DPC sensitization. The treatment or condition label of this sample denotes: therapeutic diphenylcyclopropenone sensitization with weekly scalp DPC. At every patch-test visit, the blood draw took place before the patch test was put on. Eligible patients were aged 18 to 70, diagnosed with alopecia, deemed suitable for DPC therapy, and excluded if pregnant. Unfractionated whole blood was collected in Tempus Blood RNA tubes, and total RNA was extracted from that blood. Study-wide conclusions, independent of this receptor: DPC sensitization did not change the number of TCRs with a frequency above 1 in 1000, and there was no evidence of changes in global repertoire structure. All patients had alopecia, a presumed autoimmune disease, so their immune response might differ from that of healthy individuals. Expanded TCRs formed significantly more large CDR3 similarity clusters than pre-sensitization or healthy control sets, consistent with antigen-driven responses. Patch test score correlated positively with the number of PT1 expanded TCRs, reaching significance at thresholds 8, 16 and 32 but not at 4. After repeated subsampling, the strength of the expansion versus patch-test correlation and the threshold at which it became significant changed.

The sequenced sample was whole blood, obtained in connection with sensitization to the hapten diphenylcyclopropenone (DPC). The source of this sequence is a woman between 25 and 40 years old with alopecia areata. Some clones in this sample may be carry-over from other donors' samples. This sequence uses TRBV9 and TRBJ2-2, with TRBD1 identical over 7 junction bases. The CDR3 in this case is CASSVAGGNTGELFF. The base sequence is TGTGCCAGCAGCGTAGCAGGGGGGAACACCGGGGAGCTGTTTTTT.